This is a list of T cell receptor beta chains from one sample in a study of CDR3 diversity in severe acne. TCRdb re-called the PCR reads through MiXCR, storing one row per CDR3 protein. Altogether some 85,000 distinct CDR3 sequences are present, approximately 49% being singletons, with the ten largest covering approximately 10%. Sequences were obtained from blood. All receptors derive from a male donor with severe acne vulgaris. CDR3s include the opening cysteine and the closing phenylalanine or tryptophan. The D gene is left open where the match is weak. Clone size is given for some rows only: seen once, a few or many times, or a class if the clone is expanded.

D,V,size,J,DNA,CDR3
.,TRBV11-2,.,TRBJ2-5,TGCGCCAGCAGCCAAGATGGGGGTGGGGAAGAGACCCAGTACTTC,CASSQDGGGEETQYF
.,TRBV20-1,.,TRBJ2-7,TGCAGTGCTAGAGATGTAACTAGCGGGACAGGGTCCTACGAGCAGTACTTC,CSARDVTSGTGSYEQYF
TRBD1,TRBV4-2,.,TRBJ2-7,TGTGCCAGCAGCCAAGAAGGGTTCGGACAGGGTTGGTACGAGCAGTACTTC,CASSQEGFGQGWYEQYF
.,TRBV10-3,.,TRBJ1-4,TGTGCCATCAGTGAGTCTAATGAAAAACTGTTTTTT,CAISESNEKLFF
TRBD2,TRBV6-6,.,TRBJ2-2,TGTGCCACCACGCCCTGGACTAGCGGGAGGGACACGAACACCGGGGAGCTGTTTTTT,CATTPWTSGRDTNTGELFF
TRBD2,TRBV7-2,few,TRBJ2-7,TGTGCCAGCAGCACGGGACTAGCGGAGACGTACGAGCAGTACTTC,CASSTGLAETYEQYF
TRBD1,TRBV5-8,many,TRBJ1-1,TGTGCCAGCAGCTCACTCGGACAGGGTAGATGGTACACTGAAGCTTTCTTT,CASSSLGQGRWYTEAFF
.,TRBV29-1,few,TRBJ1-1,TGCAGCGTTGAAGATGGGACCCGGGACGGCGAAGCTTTCTTT,CSVEDGTRDGEAFF
TRBD1,TRBV2,.,TRBJ2-7,TGTGCCAGCAGTGGGGACCGGGACAGTAGCTACGAGCAGTACTTC,CASSGDRDSSYEQYF
.,TRBV2,.,TRBJ2-2,TGTACCAGCAGTTTATCAAACACCGGGGAGCTGTTTTTT,CTSSLSNTGELFF
TRBD1,TRBV24-1,.,TRBJ1-1,TGTGCCACCAGTGAGCACAGGGGCACTGAAGCTTTCTTT,CATSEHRGTEAFF
TRBD1,TRBV24-1,many,TRBJ1-2,TGTGCCACCAGTGACCCTCGACAGGGGCCTGGCTACACCTTC,CATSDPRQGPGYTF
TRBD2,TRBV9,.,TRBJ2-1,TGTGCCAGCAGCGTAGAGGGCGGGGGGAGCTCCTACAATGAGCAGTTCTTC,CASSVEGGGSSYNEQFF
TRBD1,TRBV25-1,.,TRBJ1-2,TGTGCCAGCAGCGAGCCCACGGTAGGGGGCAACTATGGCTACACCTTC,CASSEPTVGGNYGYTF
.,TRBV6-6,.,TRBJ2-7,TGTGCCAGCAGTTACTCGATGGCCAATTCCAATGACAGAAACCCCTTC,CASSYSMANSNDRNPF
TRBD1,TRBV7-6,.,TRBJ2-7,TGTGCCAGCAGCTTATTCGGTGGGACAGGGTACGAGCAGTACTTC,CASSLFGGTGYEQYF
.,TRBV10-3,.,TRBJ1-3,TGTGCCATCAGTGAGCCGACAGGTGGAAACACCATATATTTT,CAISEPTGGNTIYF
.,TRBV20-1,many,TRBJ1-5,TGCAGTGCTCCAAGGGGATCGGCAGGCAATCAGCCCCAGCATTTT,CSAPRGSAGNQPQHF
TRBD2,TRBV6-4,.,TRBJ2-1,TGTGCCAGCAGTGACAGGGGGACTAGCGGCAATGAGCAGTTCTTC,CASSDRGTSGNEQFF
.,TRBV9,.,TRBJ2-2,TGTGCCAGCGCCCTATCGGGGTCGAACACCGGGGAGCTGTTTTTT,CASALSGSNTGELFF
TRBD2,TRBV4-1,.,TRBJ2-3,TGCGCCAGCAGCCAGCAGCGGGGTGGTACGCAGTATTTT,CASSQQRGGTQYF
.,TRBV3-1,.,TRBJ1-6,TGTGCCAGCAGCCAATATAATTCACCCCTCCACTTT,CASSQYNSPLHF
.,TRBV12-3/TRBV12-4,.,TRBJ2-1,TGTGCCAGCAGTTTAGCGGGAGTGTACTACAATGAGCAGTTCTTC,CASSLAGVYYNEQFF
.,TRBV15,.,TRBJ1-6,TGTGCCACCAGCAGTAAACGAGGGAATTCACCCCTCCACTTT,CATSSKRGNSPLHF
TRBD2,TRBV20-1,medium-sized,TRBJ2-5,TGCAGTGCTAGTGCTTTGCTAGCGGGATCACAAGAGACCCAGTACTTC,CSASALLAGSQETQYF
.,TRBV9,many,TRBJ1-2,TGTGCCAGCAGCGCGCTCCATAAGGACACGAACTATGGCTACACCTTC,CASSALHKDTNYGYTF
TRBD2,TRBV9,.,TRBJ2-3,TGTGCCAGCAGCGTAGCCGGGACTAGAGGAATTGCTTACACAGATACGCAGTATTTT,CASSVAGTRGIAYTDTQYF
.,TRBV7-9,.,TRBJ1-1,TGTGCCAGCGGCCAGCCACAGGGACCAAATGAAGCTTTCTTT,CASGQPQGPNEAFF
.,TRBV20-1,many,TRBJ1-6,TGCAGTGCTAGAGGGGGCTATAATTCACCCCTCCACTTT,CSARGGYNSPLHF
TRBD1,TRBV6-1,.,TRBJ2-7,TGTGCCAGCGGTGAGGGGACAGGGACCGAGCAGTACTTC,CASGEGTGTEQYF
.,TRBV29-1,many,TRBJ2-3,TGCAGCGTTGAGGACCCCTCAAGCACAGATACGCAGTATTTT,CSVEDPSSTDTQYF
.,TRBV5-5,few,TRBJ1-2,TGTGCCAGCAGTCCGGAGGCAGGGGCGTTCGGCTACACCTTC,CASSPEAGAFGYTF
TRBD1,TRBV9,.,TRBJ2-2,TGTGCCAGCAGCCAACAAATGGGGACAGGGAACACCGGGGAGCTGTTTTTT,CASSQQMGTGNTGELFF
.,TRBV29-1,few,TRBJ2-5,TGCAGCGTTGGTGGCGGGAATGGAGGGGGGGGAGAGACCCAGTACTTC,CSVGGGNGGGGETQYF
.,TRBV25-1,few,TRBJ2-5,TGTGCCAGCAGTGAGCCTTACCAAGAGACCCAGTACTTC,CASSEPYQETQYF
TRBD1,TRBV25-1,.,TRBJ1-1,TGTGCCAGTATGGACAGGGGGTATACTGAAGCTTTCTTT,CASMDRGYTEAFF
TRBD1,TRBV6-5,many,TRBJ2-7,TGTGCCAGCAGTTACTCGGGACAGCTAGTCTCCTACGAGCAGTACTTC,CASSYSGQLVSYEQYF
.,TRBV7-2,.,TRBJ1-5,TGTGCCAGCAGTGTACGACGGGATAGCAATCGGCCCCAGCATTTT,CASSVRRDSNRPQHF
TRBD1,TRBV9,.,TRBJ2-2,TGTGCCAGCAGCCTTACCGGGACAGGTTCAGCCGGGAAGCTGTTTTTT,CASSLTGTGSAGKLFF
.,TRBV11-1,once,TRBJ2-7,TGTGCCAGCAGCCCAGAGGGGGTATCGACCTACGAGCAGTACTTC,CASSPEGVSTYEQYF